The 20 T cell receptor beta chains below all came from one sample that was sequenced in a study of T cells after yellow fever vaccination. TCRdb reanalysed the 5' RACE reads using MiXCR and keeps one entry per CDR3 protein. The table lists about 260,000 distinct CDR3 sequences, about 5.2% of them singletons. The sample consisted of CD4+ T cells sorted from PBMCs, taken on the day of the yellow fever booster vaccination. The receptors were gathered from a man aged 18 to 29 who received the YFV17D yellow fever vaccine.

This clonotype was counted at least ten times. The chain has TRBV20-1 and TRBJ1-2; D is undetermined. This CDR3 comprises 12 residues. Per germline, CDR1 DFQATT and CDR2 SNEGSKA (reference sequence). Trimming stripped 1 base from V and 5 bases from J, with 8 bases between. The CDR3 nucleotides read TGCAGTGCTAGAGCTGGCGATTATGGCTACACCTTC. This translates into CSARAGDYGYTF.

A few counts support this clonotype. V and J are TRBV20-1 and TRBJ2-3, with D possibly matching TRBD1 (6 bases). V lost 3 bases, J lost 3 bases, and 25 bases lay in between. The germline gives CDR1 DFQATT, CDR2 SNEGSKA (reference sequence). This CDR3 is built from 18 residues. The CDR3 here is CSARGAWDATSKTDTQYF. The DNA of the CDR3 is TGCAGTGCTAGGGGGGCCTGGGACGCCACTTCCAAGACAGATACGCAGTATTTT.

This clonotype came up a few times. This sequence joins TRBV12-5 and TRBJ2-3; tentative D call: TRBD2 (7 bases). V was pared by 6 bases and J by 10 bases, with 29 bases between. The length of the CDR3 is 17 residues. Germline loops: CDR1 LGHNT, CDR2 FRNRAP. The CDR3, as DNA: TGTGCTAGTGGCCACAACGGGGCAGGGGAGGGCAGATCAGCGCAGTATTTT. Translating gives CASGHNGAGEGRSAQYF.

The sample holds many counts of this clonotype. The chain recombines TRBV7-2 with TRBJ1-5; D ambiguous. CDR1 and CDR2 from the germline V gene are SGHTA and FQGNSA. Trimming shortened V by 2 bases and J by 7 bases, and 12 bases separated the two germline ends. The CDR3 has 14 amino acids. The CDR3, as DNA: TGTGCCAGCAGCTTACCGGGAATAGGACAGCCCCAGCATTTT. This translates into CASSLPGIGQPQHF. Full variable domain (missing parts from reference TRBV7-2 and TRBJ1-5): GAGVSQSPSNKVTEKGKDVELRCDPISGHTALYWYRQSLGQGLEFLIYFQGNSAPDKSGLPSDRFSAERTGGSVSTLTIQRTQQEDSAVYLCASSLPGIGQPQHFGDGTRLSIL.

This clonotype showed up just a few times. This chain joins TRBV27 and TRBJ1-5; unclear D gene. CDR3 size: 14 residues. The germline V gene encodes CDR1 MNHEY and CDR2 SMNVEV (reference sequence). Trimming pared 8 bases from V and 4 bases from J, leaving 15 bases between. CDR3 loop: CASSGWAGNQPQHF. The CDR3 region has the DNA TGTGCCAGCTCTGGGTGGGCGGGGAATCAGCCCCAGCATTTT.

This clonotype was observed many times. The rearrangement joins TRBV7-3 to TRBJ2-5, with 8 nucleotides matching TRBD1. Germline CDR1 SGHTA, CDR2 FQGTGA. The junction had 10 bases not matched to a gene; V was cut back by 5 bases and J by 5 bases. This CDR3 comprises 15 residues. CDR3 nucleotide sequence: TGTGCCAGCAGCCCTTCGGACAGGGCCTGGGAGACCCAGTACTTC. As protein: CASSPSDRAWETQYF.

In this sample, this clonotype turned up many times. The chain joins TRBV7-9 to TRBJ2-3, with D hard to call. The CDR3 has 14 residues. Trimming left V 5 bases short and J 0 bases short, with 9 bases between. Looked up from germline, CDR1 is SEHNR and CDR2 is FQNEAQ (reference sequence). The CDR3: CASSPQTSTDTQYF. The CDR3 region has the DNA TGTGCCAGCAGCCCCCAGACAAGCACAGATACGCAGTATTTT.

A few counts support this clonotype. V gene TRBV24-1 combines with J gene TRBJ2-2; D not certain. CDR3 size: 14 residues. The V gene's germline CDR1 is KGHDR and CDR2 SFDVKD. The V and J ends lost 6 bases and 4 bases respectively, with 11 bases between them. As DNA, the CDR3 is TGTGCCACCAGTTCCCAGGATGGCACCGGGGAGCTGTTTTTT. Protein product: CATSSQDGTGELFF.

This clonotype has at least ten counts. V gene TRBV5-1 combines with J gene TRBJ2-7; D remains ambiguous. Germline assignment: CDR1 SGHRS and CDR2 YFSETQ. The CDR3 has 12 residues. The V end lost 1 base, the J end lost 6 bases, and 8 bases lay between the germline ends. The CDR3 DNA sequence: TGCGCCAGCAGCTTGCCGGGTGCCGAGCAGTACTTC. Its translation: CASSLPGAEQYF.

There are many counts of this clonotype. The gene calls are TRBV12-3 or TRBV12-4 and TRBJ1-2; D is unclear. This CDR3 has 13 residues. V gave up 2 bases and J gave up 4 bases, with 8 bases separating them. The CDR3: CASSLSVAYGYTF. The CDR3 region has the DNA TGTGCCAGCAGTTTATCGGTGGCCTATGGCTACACCTTC.

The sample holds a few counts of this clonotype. CDR3 coding DNA: TGTGCCAGCAGAGGAACAGGGTATGAAAAACTGTTTTTT. It codes for CASRGTGYEKLFF. This chain uses TRBV6-2 or TRBV6-3 with TRBJ1-4; D is perhaps TRBD1 (6 bases). Per the germline V gene, CDR1 is MNHEY and CDR2 is SVGEGT. This CDR3 has 13 residues. V lost 6 bases and J lost 6, with 11 bases in between.

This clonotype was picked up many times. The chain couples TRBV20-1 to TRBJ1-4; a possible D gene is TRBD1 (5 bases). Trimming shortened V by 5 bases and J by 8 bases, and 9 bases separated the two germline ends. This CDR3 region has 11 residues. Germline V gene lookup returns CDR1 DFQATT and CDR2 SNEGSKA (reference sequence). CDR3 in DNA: TGCAGTGCTGCCCGGGGGGAAAAACTGTTTTTT. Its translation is CSAARGEKLFF.

The DNA of the CDR3 is TGTGCCAGCAGTTTTTCATTAAGGGCCACCCAGTACTTC. Translation: CASSFSLRATQYF. The chain links TRBV27 to TRBJ2-5; D remains ambiguous. Germline assignment: CDR1 MNHEY and CDR2 SMNVEV (reference sequence). V gave up 3 bases and J gave up 8 bases, with 13 bases separating them. The CDR3 loop spans 13 amino acids.

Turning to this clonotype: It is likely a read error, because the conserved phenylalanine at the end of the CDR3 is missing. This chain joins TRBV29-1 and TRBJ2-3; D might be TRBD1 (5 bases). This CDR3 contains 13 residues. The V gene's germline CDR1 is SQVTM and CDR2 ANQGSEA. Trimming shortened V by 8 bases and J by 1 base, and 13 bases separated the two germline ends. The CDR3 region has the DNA TGCAGCACCTCCGGCAGGGGCACAGATACGCAGTATCTT. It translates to CSTSGRGTDTQYL.

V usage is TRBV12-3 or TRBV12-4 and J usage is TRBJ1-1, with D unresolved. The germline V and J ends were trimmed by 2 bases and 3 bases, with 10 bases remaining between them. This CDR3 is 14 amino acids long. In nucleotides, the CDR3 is TGTGCCAGCAGTTTATCCGGCAGGCACACTGAAGCTTTCTTT. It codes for CASSLSGRHTEAFF.

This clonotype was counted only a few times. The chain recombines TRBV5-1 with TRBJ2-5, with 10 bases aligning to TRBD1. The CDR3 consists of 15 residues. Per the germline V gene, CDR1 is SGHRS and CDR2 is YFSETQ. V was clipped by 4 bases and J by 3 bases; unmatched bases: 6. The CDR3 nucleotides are TGCGCCAGCAGCAAGGGGACAGGGGTCAAAGAGACCCAGTACTTC. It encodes CASSKGTGVKETQYF.

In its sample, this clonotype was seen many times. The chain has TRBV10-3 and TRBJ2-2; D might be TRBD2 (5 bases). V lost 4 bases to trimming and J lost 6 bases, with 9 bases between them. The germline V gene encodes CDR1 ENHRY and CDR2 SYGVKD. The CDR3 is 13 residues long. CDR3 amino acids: CAISGRESGELFF. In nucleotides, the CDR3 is TGTGCCATCAGTGGACGGGAATCCGGGGAGCTGTTTTTT.

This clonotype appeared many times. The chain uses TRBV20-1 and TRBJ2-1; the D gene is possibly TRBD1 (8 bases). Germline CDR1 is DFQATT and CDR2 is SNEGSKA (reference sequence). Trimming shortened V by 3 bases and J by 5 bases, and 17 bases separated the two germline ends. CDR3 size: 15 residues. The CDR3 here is CSASATTGGDNEQFF. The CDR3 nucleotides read TGCAGTGCTAGTGCTACCACAGGGGGGGACAATGAGCAGTTCTTC.

CDR3 DNA sequence: TGTGCCAGCTCACCATGGCCAGGGTCCTACGAGCAGTACTTC. This translates into CASSPWPGSYEQYF. The chain carries TRBV18 and TRBJ2-7, with D perhaps matching TRBD1 (5 bases). The CDR3 consists of 14 residues. CDR1 and CDR2 from the germline V gene are KGHSH and LQKENI. Trimming shortened V by 2 bases and J by 1 base, and 9 bases separated the two germline ends.

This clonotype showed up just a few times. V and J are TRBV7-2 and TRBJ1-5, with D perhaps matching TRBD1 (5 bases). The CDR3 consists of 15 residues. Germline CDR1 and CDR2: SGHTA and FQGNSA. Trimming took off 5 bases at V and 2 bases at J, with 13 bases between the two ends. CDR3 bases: TGTGCCAGCAGCCGTGGGGGTCTAGGCAATCAGCCCCAGCATTTT. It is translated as CASSRGGLGNQPQHF.